One TCR beta chain is described in this entry. The sample comes from a study of shared T cell receptors in the human thymus. Germline values: CDR1 SGHTA, CDR2 FQGNSA. V gave up 5 bases and J gave up 6 bases, with 23 bases separating them. This CDR3 region has 16 residues. TCRdb's table, derived via immunoSEQ multiplex PCR, lists solely in-frame clones and lacks some. The table records 700,000 to 750,000 clones, roughly 85% of them present only once. This sample also belongs to another study, concerning human thymus T cells. This second study says: Each of the donors was a healthy Finnish infant who was undergoing open corrective cardiac surgery for congenital heart defects. It was from resections taken during corrective heart surgery that the thymus tissue came. Thymic and blood repertoires seemed to favor certain V and J genes. Overlap was high between thymic repertoires from unrelated individuals, as reported in related research.

The rearrangement uses TRBV7-2 and TRBJ2-7; a weak D match, TRBD1 (6 bases). Specimen: thymocytes. This receptor was identified in a girl under two years old with a congenital heart defect. The CDR3 loop reads CASSPWTVRGLGEQYF. In DNA, the CDR3 is TGTGCCAGCAGCCCGTGGACAGTCCGCGGCCTCGGCGAGCAGTACTTC.